This paragraph reports one TCR beta chain. Its cognate antigen is unknown. The data derive from a study of graft-versus-host responses after intestinal transplantation. About the research overall: Each recipient received a multivisceral, liver-intestinal, or isolated intestinal graft. Broader study findings: GvH clonotypes were identified within recipient marrow, with a subset emerging first in ileum or blood.

TCRdb's copy holds only in-frame clones and misses some; the assay was immunoSEQ multiplex PCR. The data contain about 98,000 clones, around 83% of them singletons. Deletions cut 1 base from V and 0 bases from J, with 7 bases between. Germline V gene sequence: CDR1 SGHTA, CDR2 FQGNSA. The CDR3 extends over 15 amino acids. V gene TRBV7-2 combines with J gene TRBJ1-3, with unresolved D. The sample in question was unstimulated CD8+ T cells sorted from spleen or lymph node cells, obtained before intestinal transplant. The source is a human donor who received an intestinal transplant. DNA for the CDR3: TGTGCCAGCAGCTTAGGGTCCCTCTCTGGAAACACCATATATTTT. Translation: CASSLGSLSGNTIYF.